This T cell receptor beta chain originates from a study of T-cell reconstitution after alpha-beta-depleted transplantation in children. Whole-study findings and limits: Hyperexpanded clones declined; after one year, newly produced T cells mostly supplied diversity.

Worth noting for this clonotype: Its antigen is as yet unknown.

Unique molecular identifiers were built into the TCRbeta library. TCRdb reanalysed the PCR reads using MiXCR and keeps one entry per CDR3 protein. The table includes about 90,000 distinct CDR3 sequences, 15% to 19% detected once. Between the trimmed V and J ends, which lost 11 bases and 4 bases, there was a span of 33 bases. The length of the CDR3 is 18 residues. The germline gives CDR1 LGHDT, CDR2 YNNKEL (reference sequence). The origin of this receptor is a male patient aged 2 to 9 who had a stem cell transplant for acute lymphoblastic leukemia, so the T cells may come from the graft donor. This specimen consisted of PBMCs, mostly from graft donor cells, obtained 180 days after TCRalphabeta/CD19-depleted stem cell transplant. This rearrangement joins TRBV3-1 to TRBJ2-7; maybe TRBD2 (6 bases). CDR3 sequence: CACCLAVFPGTSDYEQYF. CDR3 in DNA: TGTGCCTGCTGTTTAGCCGTCTTCCCCGGGACTTCGGATTACGAGCAGTACTTC.